This TCR beta chain was sequenced in a study of human T cells and chemical hapten exposure (dated by TCRdb to about 2021). Background on the whole study: For sensitization, 2% DPC in acetone was applied to an approximately 2 cm by approximately 2 cm area of upper inner arm skin. Throughout the approximately 25-week study period, patients were also given weekly therapeutic DPC doses on the scalp. Patch testing on the upper back used Finn chambers containing 0.01% DPC, with scoring done after 6 days according to International Contact Dermatitis Research Group standards. Most of the patients in the cohort were female, and the cohort covered alopecia areata with under or over 50% scalp involvement, alopecia totalis and alopecia universalis. Libraries were pooled for sequencing, and per-sample TCR yields varied mainly because of small differences in library volumes within the pool. This study followed changes in the peripheral blood TCR repertoire in vivo during primary and secondary sensitization of alopecia patients to the hapten diphenylcyclopropenone (DPC). Blood was sampled from patients pre-sensitization (week 0) and at 2, 6 and about 24 weeks after DPC sensitization. For TCR sequencing, blood came from 25 to 35 alopecia patients at anywhere from one to four time points (pre-sensitization, 2, 6 and 24 weeks). The full study reports these points: Compared with pre-sensitization or healthy control sets, expanded TCRs formed significantly more large CDR3 similarity clusters, which is consistent with antigen-driven responses. After repeated subsampling, the strength of the expansion versus patch-test correlation and the threshold at which it became significant changed. DPC sensitization did not change the number of TCRs with a frequency above 1 in 1000, and there was no evidence of changes in global repertoire structure. Patch test score correlated positively with the number of PT1 expanded TCRs, reaching significance at thresholds 8, 16 and 32 but not at 4. All patients had alopecia, a presumed autoimmune disease, so their immune response might differ from that of healthy individuals.

Trimmed from V: 2 bases; trimmed from J: 7 bases; junction bases lacking a gene match: 4. From the cysteine through the phenylalanine, the CDR3 covers 14 amino acids. Only the CDR3 region is kept as DNA, spanning 42 bases read in frame from base 1. CDR1 and CDR2 are drawn from the germline V gene: SGHRS, YFSETQ. The sample's time point, from its label and the paper: patch test 1, 2 weeks after DPC sensitization. This specimen's treatment or condition label, per the study, means: therapeutic diphenylcyclopropenone sensitization with weekly scalp DPC. Blood at each patch-test visit was drawn before the patch test was applied. To be eligible, patients had to be aged 18 to 70, diagnosed with alopecia and judged suitable for DPC therapy, while pregnant patients were excluded. Total RNA was isolated from unfractionated whole blood collected in Tempus Blood RNA tubes. This clonotype has just a few counts. Which antigen it targets is not known. Base qualities are not provided; no much larger clone lies one nucleotide away.

The library came from RACE. These reads were obtained on a NextSeq 500. Library preparation attached unique molecular identifiers to individual cDNA molecules for quantitative, reproducible TCR counting. Both TCR alpha and TCR beta chains were sequenced from each blood RNA sample. The authors' analysis ran thus. The median number of TCRs per sample was roughly 94,000, ranging from roughly 23,224 to 700,000. V, J and CDR3 annotation of the TCR reads was performed with the Decombinator software suite. For PS versus PT1 abundance plots, all samples were subsampled to the same number of TCRs (28,000). TCRs were defined as expanded if absent before sensitization and observed at least eight times at the 2-week time point. Using fastp at Q25 and MiXCR, TCRdb reprocessed the public reads and kept productive beta chains. A single entry per CDR3 protein holds the most common genes and DNA from its merged rows. The V and J calls come from TCRdb's annotation, not from the publication. The sample table lists 100,000 to 150,000 distinct CDR3 sequences, roughly an eighth of them with a count of one. The ten largest make up about 0.85% of the sample.

This receptor chain uses TRBV5-1 and TRBJ1-5; TRBD1 fits 9 bases in the junction. This clonotype originated in a young man with alopecia areata. Some clones in this sample may be carry-over from other donors' samples. The sequencing here drew on whole blood, taken in connection with sensitization to the hapten diphenylcyclopropenone (DPC). Here the CDR3 is given as CASSFTGGGQPQHF. The DNA reads as follows: TGCGCCAGCAGCTTTACAGGGGGCGGGCAGCCCCAGCATTTT. Where the CDR3 stops, the reference TRBV5-1 and TRBJ1-5 genes take over; the full variable domain is KAGVTQTPRYLIKTRGQQVTLSCSPISGHRSVSWYQQTPGQGLQFLFEYFSETQRNKGNFPGRFSGRQFSNSRSEMNVSTLELGDSALYLCASSFTGGGQPQHFGDGTRLSIL.